This T cell receptor (beta chain) was captured in a study of blood T cell repertoires in COVID-19. Whole-study context: T cells, B-cell-depleted T cells, or PBMCs supplied cDNA or gDNA.

Germline loops: CDR1 SGHRS, CDR2 YFSETQ. V was clipped by 4 bases and J by 0 bases, with 10 bases between them. The CDR3 sequence is 15 residues long. Original methodology: Reference gene primer amplification gave nucleated cell count estimates. TCRdb's table, derived via immunoSEQ multiplex PCR, lists solely in-frame clones and lacks some. V, J and clone size reflect that table, while D and trimming were determined from the DNA. The sample contains 95,000 to 100,000 clones, 85% of which appear only once. V is TRBV5-1 and J is TRBJ2-2, with D uncertain. Sequenced input: peripheral blood. The clonotype was recovered from a woman aged 70-85 years with active or convalescent COVID-19. This CDR3 reads CASSPLDANTGELFF. CDR3 nucleotide sequence: TGCGCCAGCAGCCCTCTAGATGCGAACACCGGGGAGCTGTTTTTT.